Below, one T cell receptor beta chain is given with its context. The antigen is not known. Per germline, CDR1 SEHNR and CDR2 FQNEAQ (reference sequence). CDR3 length: 14 residues. V lost 7 bases, J lost 4 bases, and 13 bases lay in between. The entry originates in a study of T cells after yellow fever vaccination. Study-wide results and limits: Peak timing came faster in the weaker secondary response, day 5 versus 15.

TCR cDNA, made by 5'RACE template switching, carried an added universal primer site and UMIs. From the 5' RACE reads, TCRdb called clonotypes with MiXCR, one entry per CDR3 protein. The table shows some 600,000 distinct CDR3 sequences, with roughly an eighth occurring only once. V gene TRBV7-9 combines with J gene TRBJ2-2, with a tentative D call TRBD2 (6 bases). Sequences were derived from PBMCs, sampled on the day of the yellow fever booster vaccination. The TCR comes from a man aged 25-45 years who received the YFV17D yellow fever vaccine. The CDR3: CASTFSGSTGELFF. The CDR3 DNA is TGTGCCAGCACCTTTAGCGGCTCCACCGGGGAGCTGTTTTTT.